The sequence of this TCR beta chain was determined in a study of blood T cell repertoires in COVID-19. Overall study context: The United States, Italy and Spain were the sources of the acute and convalescent COVID-19 samples.

Profiling relied on immunoSEQ multiplex PCR, and the TCRdb table lists in-frame clones only, not all of them. Of some 200,000 clones in the sample, about 89% were seen once. This receptor was identified in a woman under 30 who had recovered from COVID-19. The specimen sequenced was PBMCs or T cells enriched from blood (not recorded which).

CDR3 residues: CASSPTALDEQFF. The CDR3 bases are TGCGCCAGCAGCCCCACGGCACTAGATGAGCAGTTCTTC. The chain carries TRBV5-1 and TRBJ2-1; a weak D match, TRBD2 (5 bases). The CDR3 spans 13 residues. Trimming took off 4 bases at V and 8 bases at J, with 13 bases between the two ends. Germline CDR1 is SGHRS and CDR2 is YFSETQ.